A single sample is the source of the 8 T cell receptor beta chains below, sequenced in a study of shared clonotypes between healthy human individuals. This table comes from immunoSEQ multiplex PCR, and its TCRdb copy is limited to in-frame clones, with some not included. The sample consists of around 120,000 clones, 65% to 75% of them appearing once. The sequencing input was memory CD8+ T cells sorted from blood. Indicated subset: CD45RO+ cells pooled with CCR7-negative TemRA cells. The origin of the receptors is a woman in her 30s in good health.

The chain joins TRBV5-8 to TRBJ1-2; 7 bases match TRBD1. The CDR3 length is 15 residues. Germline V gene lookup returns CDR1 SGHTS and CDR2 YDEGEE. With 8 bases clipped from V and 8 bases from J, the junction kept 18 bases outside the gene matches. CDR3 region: CARQFPGTAAVGYTF. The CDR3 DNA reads TGTGCCAGACAGTTTCCCGGGACAGCTGCGGTCGGCTACACCTTC.

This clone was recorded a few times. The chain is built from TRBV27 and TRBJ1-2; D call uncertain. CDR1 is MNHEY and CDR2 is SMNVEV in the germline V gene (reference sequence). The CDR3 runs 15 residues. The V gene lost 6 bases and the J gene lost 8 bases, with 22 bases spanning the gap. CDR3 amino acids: CASSLTALAGRGYTF. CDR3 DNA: TGTGCCAGCAGCCTAACGGCGTTGGCAGGTAGGGGCTACACCTTC.

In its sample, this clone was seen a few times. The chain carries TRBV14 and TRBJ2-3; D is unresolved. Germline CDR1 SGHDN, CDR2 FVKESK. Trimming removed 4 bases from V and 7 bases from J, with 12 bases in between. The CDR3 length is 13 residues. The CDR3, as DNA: TGTGCCAGCAGCCCCCCCAATGTTAATACGCAGTATTTT. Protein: CASSPPNVNTQYF. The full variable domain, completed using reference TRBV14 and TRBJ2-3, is EAGVTQFPSHSVIEKGQTVTLRCDPISGHDNLYWYRRVMGKEIKFLLHFVKESKQDESGMPNNRFLAERTGGTYSTLKVQPAELEDSGVYFCASSPPNVNTQYFGPGTRLTVL.

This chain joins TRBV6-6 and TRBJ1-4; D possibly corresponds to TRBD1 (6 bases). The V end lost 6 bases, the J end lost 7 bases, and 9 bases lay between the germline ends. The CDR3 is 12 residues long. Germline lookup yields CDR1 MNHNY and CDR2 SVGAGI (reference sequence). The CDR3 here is CASSRGPEKLFF. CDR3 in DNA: TGTGCCAGCAGCAGGGGACCTGAAAAACTGTTTTTT.

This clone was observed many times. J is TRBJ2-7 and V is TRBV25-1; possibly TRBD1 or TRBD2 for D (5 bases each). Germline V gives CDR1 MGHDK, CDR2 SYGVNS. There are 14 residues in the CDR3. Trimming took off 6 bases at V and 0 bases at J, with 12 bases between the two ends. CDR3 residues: CASSSGTTSYEQYF. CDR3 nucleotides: TGTGCCAGCAGCTCCGGGACGACCTCCTACGAGCAGTACTTC.

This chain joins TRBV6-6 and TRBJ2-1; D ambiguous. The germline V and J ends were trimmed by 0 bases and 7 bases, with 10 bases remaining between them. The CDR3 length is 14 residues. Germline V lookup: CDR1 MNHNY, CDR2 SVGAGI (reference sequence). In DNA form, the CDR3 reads TGTGCCAGCAGTTACTCGAGATTAGCTAATGAGCAGTTCTTC. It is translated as CASSYSRLANEQFF.

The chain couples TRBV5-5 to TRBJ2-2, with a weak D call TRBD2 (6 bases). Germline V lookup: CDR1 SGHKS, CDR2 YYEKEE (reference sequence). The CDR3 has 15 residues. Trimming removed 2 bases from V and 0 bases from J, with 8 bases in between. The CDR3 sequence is CASSFSGANTGELFF. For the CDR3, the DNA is TGTGCCAGCAGCTTTTCGGGAGCGAACACCGGGGAGCTGTTTTTT.

The CDR3 DNA follows: TGTGCCAGCAGCTTGGCCGGGCACTCCTACGAGCAGTACTTC. Protein sequence: CASSLAGHSYEQYF. The rearrangement links TRBV5-8 to TRBJ2-7, with D hard to call. The CDR3 is made up of 14 amino acids. CDR1 SGHTS and CDR2 YDEGEE come from the germline V gene. Trimming cost V 0 bases and J 0 bases, with 7 bases left between them.